The 5 T cell receptor beta chains below all came from one sample that was sequenced in a study of blood T cell repertoires in COVID-19. The protocol was immunoSEQ multiplex PCR, while the TCRdb copy is restricted to in-frame clones and leaves out a portion. This table has over 85,000 clones, more than 60% appearing once. The material sequenced was peripheral blood. These receptors were taken from a man aged 65 to 79 with acute or convalescent COVID-19.

In its sample, this clone was seen a few times. The chain recombines TRBV5-8 with TRBJ2-3; TRBD2 aligns across 12 bases. Germline trimming cut 4 bases from V and 0 bases from J; bases unmatched to any gene: 9. Germline values: CDR1 SGHTS, CDR2 YDEGEE. This CDR3 spans 18 amino acids. The CDR3 region is CASSTRTSGATSTDTQYF. CDR3 bases: TGTGCCAGCAGCACCCGGACTAGCGGGGCTACTAGCACAGATACGCAGTATTTT.

This chain links TRBV3-1 (or the pseudogene TRBV3-2) with TRBJ2-5; 11 bases are a match to TRBD2. The germline gives CDR1 LGHDT, CDR2 YNNKEL (reference sequence). The J segment lost 2 bases and the V segment lost 2 bases, leaving 7 bases of the junction unmatched. This CDR3 is built from 17 residues. The CDR3, as DNA: TGTGCCAGCAGCCAACTGGGACTAGCGGATCTACAAGAGACCCAGTACTTC. It specifies CASSQLGLADLQETQYF.

The rearrangement joins TRBV24-1 to TRBJ2-5; D unresolved. The CDR3 covers 14 residues. V gave up 1 base and J gave up 3 bases, with 8 bases separating them. Germline assignment: CDR1 KGHDR and CDR2 SFDVKD. CDR3 residues: CATSDFVPEETQYF. The CDR3 DNA is TGTGCCACCAGTGATTTTGTTCCCGAAGAGACCCAGTACTTC.

The CDR3 nucleotides read TGTGCCAGCAACCCAGGGGACTCCTACGAGCAGTACTTC. Translation: CASNPGDSYEQYF. The V call is TRBV6-2 or TRBV6-3, the J call TRBJ2-7; TRBD1 is a possible D gene (6 bases). Trimming shortened V by 7 bases and J by 0 bases, and 10 bases separated the two germline ends. This CDR3 has 13 amino acids. The germline V gene encodes CDR1 MNHEY and CDR2 SVGEGT.

The J gene is TRBJ2-3, the V gene TRBV28, with D possibly being TRBD2 (6 bases). The CDR3 totals 17 residues. Germline CDR1 reads MDHEN; CDR2 reads SYDVKM. Trimming removed 5 bases at V and 5 bases at J, with 23 bases between. CDR3 residues: CASSPASEVGEGDTQYF. The CDR3 DNA follows: TGTGCCAGCAGTCCTGCTAGCGAAGTAGGAGAAGGAGATACGCAGTATTTT.